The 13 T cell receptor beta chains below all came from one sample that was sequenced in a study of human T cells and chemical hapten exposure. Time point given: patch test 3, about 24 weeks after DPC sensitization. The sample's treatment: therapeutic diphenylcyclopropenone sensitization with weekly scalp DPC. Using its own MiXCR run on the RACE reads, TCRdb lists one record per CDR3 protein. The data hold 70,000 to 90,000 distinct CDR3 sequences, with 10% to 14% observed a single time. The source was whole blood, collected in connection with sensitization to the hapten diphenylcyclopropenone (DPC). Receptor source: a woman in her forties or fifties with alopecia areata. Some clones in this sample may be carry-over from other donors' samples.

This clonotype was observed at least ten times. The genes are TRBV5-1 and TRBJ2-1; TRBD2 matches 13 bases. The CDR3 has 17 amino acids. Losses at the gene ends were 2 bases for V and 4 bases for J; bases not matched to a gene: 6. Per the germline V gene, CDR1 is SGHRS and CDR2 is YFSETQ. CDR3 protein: CASSFRLAGGPYNEQFF. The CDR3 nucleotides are TGCGCCAGCAGCTTTCGACTAGCGGGAGGTCCATACAATGAGCAGTTCTTC.

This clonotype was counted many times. CDR3 sequence (DNA): TGTGCCAGCAGTGGACGGACTAGCGGGACATACGAGCAGTACTTC. Translated: CASSGRTSGTYEQYF. The chain carries TRBV2 and TRBJ2-7; 12 bases agree with TRBD2. Germline assignment: CDR1 SNHLY and CDR2 FYNNEI. The CDR3 spans 15 residues. Unmatched junction bases numbered 5, after V lost 4 bases and J lost 4 bases. The full variable domain, its missing parts supplied by reference TRBV2 and TRBJ2-7, is EPEVTQTPSHQVTQMGQEVILRCVPISNHLYFYWYRQILGQKVEFLVSFYNNEISEKSEIFDDQFSVERPDGSNFTLKIRSTKLEDSAMYFCASSGRTSGTYEQYFGPGTRLTVT.

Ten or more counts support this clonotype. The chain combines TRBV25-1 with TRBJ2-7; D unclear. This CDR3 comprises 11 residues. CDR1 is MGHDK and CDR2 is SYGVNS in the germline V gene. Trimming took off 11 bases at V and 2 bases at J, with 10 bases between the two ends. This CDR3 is CASGSAYEQYF. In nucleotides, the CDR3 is TGTGCCTCTGGCTCAGCCTACGAGCAGTACTTC.

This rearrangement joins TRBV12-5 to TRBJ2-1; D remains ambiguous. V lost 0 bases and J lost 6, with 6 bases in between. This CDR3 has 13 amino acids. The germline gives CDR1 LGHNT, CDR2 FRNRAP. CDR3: CASGLVNSNEQFF. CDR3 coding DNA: TGTGCTAGTGGTTTGGTAAATAGCAATGAGCAGTTCTTC.

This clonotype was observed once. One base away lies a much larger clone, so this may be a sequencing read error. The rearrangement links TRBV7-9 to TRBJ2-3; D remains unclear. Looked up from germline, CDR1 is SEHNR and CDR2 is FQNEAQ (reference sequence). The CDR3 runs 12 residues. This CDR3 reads CASRTTVDMQYF. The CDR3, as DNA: TGTGCCAGCAGAACTACCGTGGATATGCAGTATTTT.

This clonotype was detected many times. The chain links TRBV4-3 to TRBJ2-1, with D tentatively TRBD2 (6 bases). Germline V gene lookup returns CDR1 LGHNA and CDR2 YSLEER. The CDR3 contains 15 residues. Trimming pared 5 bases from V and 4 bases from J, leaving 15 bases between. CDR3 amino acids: CASSYTAAGYNEQFF. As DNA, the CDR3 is TGCGCCAGCAGCTACACGGCGGCGGGGTACAATGAGCAGTTCTTC.

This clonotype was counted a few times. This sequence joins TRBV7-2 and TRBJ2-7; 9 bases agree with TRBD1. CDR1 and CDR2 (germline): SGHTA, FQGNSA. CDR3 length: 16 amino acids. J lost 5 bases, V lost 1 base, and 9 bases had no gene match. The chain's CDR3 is CASSLGAGTGNHEQYF. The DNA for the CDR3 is TGTGCCAGCAGCTTAGGAGCCGGGACAGGGAACCACGAGCAGTACTTC.

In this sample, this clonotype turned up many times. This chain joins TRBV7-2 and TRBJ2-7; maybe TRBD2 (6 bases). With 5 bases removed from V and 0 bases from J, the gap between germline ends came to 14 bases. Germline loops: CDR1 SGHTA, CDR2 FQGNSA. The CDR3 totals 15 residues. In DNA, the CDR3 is TGTGCCAGCAGCCCTTCTCCCGGGGGCTCCTACGAGCAGTACTTC. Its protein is CASSPSPGGSYEQYF.

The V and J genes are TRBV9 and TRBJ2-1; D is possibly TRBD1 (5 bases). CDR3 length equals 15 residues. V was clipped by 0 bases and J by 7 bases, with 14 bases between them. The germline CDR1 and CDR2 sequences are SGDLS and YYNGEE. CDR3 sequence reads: CASSVEGVQLNEQFF. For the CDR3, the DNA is TGTGCCAGCAGCGTAGAAGGGGTACAGCTTAATGAGCAGTTCTTC.

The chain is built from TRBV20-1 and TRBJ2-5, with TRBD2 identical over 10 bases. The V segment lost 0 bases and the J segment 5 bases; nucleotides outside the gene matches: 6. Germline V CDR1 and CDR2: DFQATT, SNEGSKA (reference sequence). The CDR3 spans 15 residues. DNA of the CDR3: TGCAGTGCTAGAGAGCTAGCGGGAGCTTGGGAGACCCAGTACTTC. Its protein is CSARELAGAWETQYF.

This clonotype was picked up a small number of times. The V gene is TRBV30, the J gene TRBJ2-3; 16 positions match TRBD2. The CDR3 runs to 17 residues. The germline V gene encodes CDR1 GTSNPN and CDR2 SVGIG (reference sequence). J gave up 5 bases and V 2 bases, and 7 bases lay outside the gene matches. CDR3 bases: TGTGCCTGGAGTCAGCAGGGACTAGCGGGAGGGGTAGATACGCAGTATTTT. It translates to CAWSQQGLAGGVDTQYF.

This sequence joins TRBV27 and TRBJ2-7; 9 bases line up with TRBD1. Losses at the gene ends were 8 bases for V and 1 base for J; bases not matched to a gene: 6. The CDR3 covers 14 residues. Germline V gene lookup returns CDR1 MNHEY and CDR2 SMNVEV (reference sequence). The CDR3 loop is CASGGGQGSYEQYF. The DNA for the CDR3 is TGTGCCAGCGGGGGGGGACAGGGTTCCTACGAGCAGTACTTC.

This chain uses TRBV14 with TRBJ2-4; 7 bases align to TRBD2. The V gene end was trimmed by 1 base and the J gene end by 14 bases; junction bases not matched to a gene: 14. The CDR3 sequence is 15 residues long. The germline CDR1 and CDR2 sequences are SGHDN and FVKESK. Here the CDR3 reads CASSQGRVKTSQKYF. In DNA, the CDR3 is TGTGCCAGCAGCCAAGGCAGGGTCAAGACTAGCCAGAAGTACTTC.